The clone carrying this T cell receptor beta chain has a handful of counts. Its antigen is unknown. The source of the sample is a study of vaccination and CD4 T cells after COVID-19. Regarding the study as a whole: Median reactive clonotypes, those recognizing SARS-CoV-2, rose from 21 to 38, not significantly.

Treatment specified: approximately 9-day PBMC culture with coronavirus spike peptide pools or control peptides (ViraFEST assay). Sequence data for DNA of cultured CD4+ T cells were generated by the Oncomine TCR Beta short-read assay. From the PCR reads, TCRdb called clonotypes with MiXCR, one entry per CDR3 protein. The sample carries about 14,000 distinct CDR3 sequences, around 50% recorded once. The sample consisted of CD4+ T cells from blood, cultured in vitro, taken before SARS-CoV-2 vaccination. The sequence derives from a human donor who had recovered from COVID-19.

The CDR3 nucleotides are TGCAGTGCTAGAGTCGGGCCCCCCGAGCAGTACTTC. This codes for CSARVGPPEQYF. This chain uses TRBV20-1 with TRBJ2-7; D uncertain. Germline V gives CDR1 DFQATT, CDR2 SNEGSKA (reference sequence). The CDR3 runs to 12 residues. Between the trimmed V and J ends, which lost 1 base and 6 bases, there was a span of 10 bases.